Following are 8 T cell receptor beta chains from one sample sequenced in a study of blood T cell repertoires in COVID-19. The protocol was immunoSEQ multiplex PCR, while the TCRdb copy is restricted to in-frame clones and leaves out a portion. Of 93,000 or so clones in the sample, under 90% were seen once. Sequencing was carried out using peripheral blood. These receptors were taken from a human donor in a cohort sampled during active or convalescent COVID-19.

This chain connects TRBV9 to TRBJ2-1; 8 bases fit TRBD2. With 0 bases clipped from V and 9 bases from J, the junction kept 11 bases outside the gene matches. The length of the CDR3 is 16 residues. The germline V gene encodes CDR1 SGDLS and CDR2 YYNGEE. The CDR3 region has the DNA TGTGCCAGCAGCGTAGCTTCGGGGGGGGATATCGGTGAGCAGTTCTTC. Translation gives CASSVASGGDIGEQFF.

V usage is TRBV11-1 and J usage is TRBJ1-1; D is unclear. This CDR3 has 12 residues. Trimming cost V 3 bases and J 5 bases, with 7 bases left between them. Germline assignment: CDR1 SGHAT and CDR2 FQDESV (reference sequence). The CDR3 region has the DNA TGTGCCAGCAGCTTTATGAGAACTGAAGCTTTCTTT. Residues: CASSFMRTEAFF.

A remark on this clone: Other nucleotide sequences from this sample produce the same CDR3. This chain connects TRBV27 to TRBJ2-7, with 9 positions matching TRBD1. V lost 4 bases and J lost 6; bases outside the gene matches: 10. There are 15 residues in the CDR3. Germline CDR1 and CDR2: MNHEY and SMNVEV (reference sequence). CDR3 in amino acids: CASSSRTGVRLEQYF. CDR3 nucleotides: TGTGCCAGCAGTTCGCGGACAGGGGTTCGGCTCGAGCAGTACTTC.

This chain links TRBV7-3 with TRBJ1-5; possibly TRBD1 for D (5 bases). The CDR3 totals 16 residues. Germline loops: CDR1 SGHTA, CDR2 FQGTGA. Trimming removed 1 base from V and 0 bases from J, with 10 bases in between. The CDR3 region is CASSLKGPLSNQPQHF. The CDR3 coding sequence is TGTGCCAGCAGCTTAAAGGGGCCCCTTAGCAATCAGCCCCAGCATTTT.

The chain has TRBV11-3 and TRBJ2-2; TRBD2 aligns across 8 bases. The V segment lost 8 bases and the J segment 7 bases; nucleotides outside the gene matches: 9. CDR1 and CDR2 from the germline V gene are SGHNT and YENEEA. The length of the CDR3 is 14 residues. The chain's CDR3 is CASLGLERGGELFF. Written as DNA, the CDR3 is TGTGCCAGCTTGGGACTAGAAAGGGGCGGGGAGCTGTTTTTT.

The rearrangement links TRBV6-2 or TRBV6-3 to TRBJ1-1; no firm D call. V lost 5 bases to trimming and J lost 4 bases, with 17 bases between them. This CDR3 is built from 15 residues. Germline values: CDR1 MNHEY, CDR2 SVGEGT. The CDR3 loop is CASSRPSGFGTEAFF. The CDR3 DNA reads as TGTGCCAGCAGTCGACCGAGCGGTTTTGGCACTGAAGCTTTCTTT.

This clone was counted once. One end of the junction is discordant with germline, which a read error may explain. J is TRBJ1-2 and V is TRBV4-1; weak D call: TRBD1 (5 bases). Germline values: CDR1 MGHRA, CDR2 YSYEKL. There are 12 residues in the CDR3. CDR3 DNA sequence: TGCGCCAGCAGCGGGGGGTCGGTTGGCCACACCTTC. Translated, it gives CASSGGSVGHTF.

The gene calls are TRBV9 and TRBJ2-1; 11 bases agree with TRBD2. Germline-derived CDR1 and CDR2 are SGDLS and YYNGEE. This CDR3 has 17 amino acids. V shed 4 bases and J 3 bases; nucleotides not matched to a gene: 9. The CDR3, as DNA: TGTGCCAGCAGCCCCAGGATAGCGGGGGGGCTCTACAATGAGCAGTTCTTC. This sequence encodes CASSPRIAGGLYNEQFF. Full variable domain (outside the CDR3, taken from reference TRBV9 and TRBJ2-1): DSGVTQTPKHLITATGQRVTLRCSPRSGDLSVYWYQQSLDQGLQFLIQYYNGEERAKGNILERFSAQQFPDLHSELNLSSLELGDSALYFCASSPRIAGGLYNEQFFGPGTRLTVL.